These T cell receptor beta chains were read from a single sample in a study of response to subunit inactivated influenza vaccine. TCRdb reanalysed the RT-PCR reads using MiXCR and keeps one entry per CDR3 protein. The sample has 550,000 to 600,000 distinct CDR3 sequences; 12% are singletons. The sample consisted of PBMCs from blood, taken on the day of vaccination. All receptors derive from a middle-aged man who received an inactivated influenza vaccine. Both conserved end residues are part of each CDR3. D genes are given only for firm matches. Clone size is shown for a subset of rows, as once, few, many or a class of expanded clone.

16	few	TRBD1	TRBV7-2	TRBJ1-3	TGTGCCAGCAGCTCGGACAGGTTAAACTCTGGAAACACCATATATTTT	CASSSDRLNSGNTIYF
16	few	NA	TRBV6-2/TRBV6-3	TRBJ2-7	TGTGCCAGCAGTTACTCAGAAGAACTCCGGAGGGACGAGCAGTACTTC	CASSYSEELRRDEQYF
16	NA	NA	TRBV6-1	TRBJ2-2	TGTGCCAGCAGTCCCATTTTACGCCGGCAAACCGGGGAGCTGTTTTTT	CASSPILRRQTGELFF
14	few	NA	TRBV19	TRBJ2-4	TGTGCCAGTAGTATCCCAGGCTTGGTAAACATTCAGTACTTC	CASSIPGLVNIQYF
14	many	NA	TRBV4-3	TRBJ2-7	TGCGCCAGCAGCGCGGGACTCCCCCTCGGCGAGCAGTACTTC	CASSAGLPLGEQYF
16	NA	NA	TRBV2	TRBJ1-4	TGTGCCAGCAGCCAACCTTGGGGGGCAACTAATGAAAAACTGTTTTTT	CASSQPWGATNEKLFF
14	few	NA	TRBV10-3	TRBJ2-7	TGTGCCATCAGTGAGTCGTCAGGGTTAGGCGAGCAGTACTTC	CAISESSGLGEQYF
12	few	NA	TRBV29-1	TRBJ2-1	TGCAGCGTTGAACCCAGGGATAATGAGCAGTTCTTC	CSVEPRDNEQFF
13	NA	NA	TRBV10-2	TRBJ1-5	TGCGCCAGCAGTACTGAGGGGAGTCAGCCCCAGCATTTT	CASSTEGSQPQHF
15	NA	NA	TRBV5-1	TRBJ2-7	TGCGCCAGCAGCTTGGAATCCGTACAGGGCGGGGAGCAGTACTTC	CASSLESVQGGEQYF
14	many	TRBD2	TRBV6-5	TRBJ2-7	TGTGCCAGCAGTTACGACACTAGCGGCTACGAGCAGTACTTC	CASSYDTSGYEQYF
14	few	NA	TRBV5-6	TRBJ2-7	TGTGCCAGCAGCTCCCCAGGGATCACCTACGAGCAGTACTTC	CASSSPGITYEQYF
15	many	TRBD1	TRBV12-3/TRBV12-4	TRBJ1-2	TGTGCCAGCAGTCCCGGGACAGGGGGTTCCTATGGCTACACCTTC	CASSPGTGGSYGYTF
14	few	TRBD1	TRBV7-9	TRBJ1-1	TGTGCCAGCAGCTTACCCACGACAGGGAAAGAAGCTTTCTTT	CASSLPTTGKEAFF
14	few	TRBD1	TRBV2	TRBJ2-1	TGTGCCAGCAGTCAGGGGACAGGGGCAGATGAGCAGTTCTTC	CASSQGTGADEQFF
15	few	NA	TRBV10-3	TRBJ2-5	TGTGCCATCAAAGCTACAGGCTGGATCCAAGAGACCCAGTACTTC	CAIKATGWIQETQYF
8	many	NA	TRBV10-3	TRBJ2-7	TGTGCCATCAGAAGGCAGTACTTC	CAIRRQYF
16	NA	NA	TRBV7-9	TRBJ1-2	TGTGCCAGCAGCTACCCTGGGGACAAAGCTAACTATGGCTACACCTTC	CASSYPGDKANYGYTF
14	NA	TRBD2	TRBV11-2	TRBJ2-5	TGTGCCAGCAGCTTATGGCGGGGGGCTCAGACCCAGTACTTC	CASSLWRGAQTQYF
12	NA	TRBD1	TRBV12-5	TRBJ2-7	TGTGCTAGTGACTGGGACAGGACAGTAAGGTACTTC	CASDWDRTVRYF
16	NA	TRBD1	TRBV7-3	TRBJ1-1	TGTGCCAGCAGCTCGGGGGGTTACGGGACAGGGCAACGAGCTTTCTTT	CASSSGGYGTGQRAFF
19	few	TRBD2	TRBV11-2	TRBJ2-4	TGTGCCAGCAGCCGAACCTCAGCGGGGGGGCTTTTCGCCAAAAACATTCAGTACTTC	CASSRTSAGGLFAKNIQYF
17	few	TRBD1	TRBV9	TRBJ2-6	TGTGCCAGCAGCATCGGACAGGGAAGCTCTGGGGCCAACGTCCTGACTTTC	CASSIGQGSSGANVLTF
13	NA	NA	TRBV12-3/TRBV12-4	TRBJ2-7	TGTGCCAGCAGTTTTGGGCAGGGTAGCGAGCAGTACTTC	CASSFGQGSEQYF
18	few	TRBD2	TRBV11-2	TRBJ2-1	TGTGCCAGCAGCTTAGACCCGATTAGCGGGGGGGCCCACAATGAGCAGTTCTTC	CASSLDPISGGAHNEQFF
14	many	TRBD2	TRBV12-3/TRBV12-4	TRBJ2-3	TGTGCCAGCAGACTAGCGGGGGGAGTAAATACGCAGTATTTT	CASRLAGGVNTQYF
15	few	NA	TRBV20-1	TRBJ2-7	TGCAGTGCTAGAGATGGGAGGGGGCGAGGGTACGAGCAGTACTTC	CSARDGRGRGYEQYF
12	many	NA	TRBV7-2	TRBJ1-2	TGTGCCAGCAGCTCGGACACCTATGGCTACACCTTC	CASSSDTYGYTF
14	NA	NA	TRBV4-1	TRBJ2-7	TGCGCCAGCAGCCAATCGGAAGAGATCTACGAGCAGTACTTC	CASSQSEEIYEQYF
17	NA	NA	TRBV15	TRBJ2-5	TGTGCCACCAGCAGAGATCTTCGTCCAGGGTCAGAAGAGACCCAGTACTTC	CATSRDLRPGSEETQYF
13	few	NA	TRBV29-1	TRBJ2-7	TGCAGCGTCCGACCGATCAACTCCTACGAGCAGTACTTC	CSVRPINSYEQYF
14	few	NA	TRBV6-5	TRBJ2-7	TGTGCCAGCAGTTACGGCCATAGCTCCTACGAGCAGTACTTC	CASSYGHSSYEQYF
15	few	NA	TRBV28	TRBJ2-7	TGTGCCAGCAGTCCTCCGGTCCAAACTAACTACGAGCAGTACTTC	CASSPPVQTNYEQYF
16	few	TRBD1	TRBV7-2	TRBJ2-2	TGTGCCAGCAGCCTATACAGGGGGATGAACACCGGGGAGCTGTTTTTT	CASSLYRGMNTGELFF
13	few	NA	TRBV20-1	TRBJ2-2	TGCAGTGCCTCACAACCGAACACCGGGGAGCTGTTTTTT	CSASQPNTGELFF
15	few	NA	TRBV5-1	TRBJ2-5	TGCGCCAGCAGTGATTTGGGGCTGCAGGGAGAGACCCAGTACTTC	CASSDLGLQGETQYF
14	NA	NA	TRBV20-1	TRBJ2-1	TGCAGTGCTAGTTTAGTAGTCCCCTACAATGAGCATTTCTTC	CSASLVVPYNEHFF
11	NA	NA	TRBV5-5	TRBJ1-1	TGTGCCAGTAGGAGGAACACTGAAGCTTTCTTT	CASRRNTEAFF
17	NA	TRBD2	TRBV28	TRBJ2-4	TGTGCCAGCAGTTCGGCTGGACTAGCGGTAGCCAAAAACATTCAGTACTTC	CASSSAGLAVAKNIQYF
14	NA	TRBD1	TRBV2	TRBJ2-7	TGTGCCAGCAACGAATTATTGACAGGGTACGAGCAGTACTTC	CASNELLTGYEQYF
14	few	NA	TRBV6-5	TRBJ2-2	TGTGCCAGCAGTTATTCCCAGCCGGCCGGGGAGCTGTTTTTT	CASSYSQPAGELFF
17	few	TRBD1	TRBV30	TRBJ1-4	TGTGCCTGGGCCGCACCGGGACAGGGGGCCCTTAGGGAAAAACTGTTTTTT	CAWAAPGQGALREKLFF
14	few	NA	TRBV4-1	TRBJ1-5	TGCGCCAGCAGCCAAGGGACAGCCAGGAGGCCCCAGCATTTT	CASSQGTARRPQHF
13	NA	NA	TRBV15	TRBJ2-3	TGTGCCACCAGCAGAGCAGAGACAGATACGCAGTATTTT	CATSRAETDTQYF
13	NA	NA	TRBV4-1	TRBJ2-5	TGCGCCAGCAGCCTGACAGCGACGGAGACCCAGTACTTC	CASSLTATETQYF
13	many	TRBD2	TRBV6-2/TRBV6-3	TRBJ2-7	TGTGCCAGCAGGTTAGCGGGAGGGATCGAGCAGTACTTC	CASRLAGGIEQYF
19	NA	TRBD2	TRBV6-2/TRBV6-3	TRBJ2-1	TGTGCCAGCAGTTATCCCCGACTAGCGGGAGGGCAGAGGTACAATGAGCAGTTCTTC	CASSYPRLAGGQRYNEQFF
13	few	TRBD2	TRBV20-1	TRBJ2-1	TGCAGTGCTGCGCTTAGCGGGAGCGATGAGCAGTTCTTC	CSAALSGSDEQFF
16	NA	NA	TRBV4-2	TRBJ2-1	TGTGCCAGCAGCCAAGAATCCCAGCCTTATAACAATGAGCAGTTCTTC	CASSQESQPYNNEQFF
13	many	NA	TRBV5-1	TRBJ1-5	TGCGCCAGCAGCTTGGACCTCAATCAGCCCCAGCATTTT	CASSLDLNQPQHF
13	NA	NA	TRBV11-2	TRBJ2-3	TGTGCCAGCAGCGTACTAGGGGACTCGGGCCCCATTTTT	CASSVLGDSGPIF
15	NA	TRBD1	TRBV6-1	TRBJ2-3	TGTGCCAGCAGTCCGAGGACAGGGGTCACAGATACGCAGTATTTT	CASSPRTGVTDTQYF
13	few	NA	TRBV12-3/TRBV12-4	TRBJ2-1	TGTGCCAGCAGTTTTTGGACAGACAATGAGCAGTTCTTC	CASSFWTDNEQFF
15	NA	NA	TRBV9	TRBJ1-4	TGTGCCAGCAGCGCATGGGAACGGGTTAATGAAAAACTGTTTTTT	CASSAWERVNEKLFF
13	NA	NA	TRBV29-1	TRBJ2-1	TGCAGCGCCGCCAGGCAGGGGTCCAATGAGCAGTTCTTC	CSAARQGSNEQFF
13	few	NA	TRBV4-2	TRBJ2-1	TGTGCCAGCAGCCAAGCCGCAGGGATTGAGCAGTTCTTC	CASSQAAGIEQFF
15	many	TRBD2	TRBV12-3/TRBV12-4	TRBJ2-2	TGTGCCAGCAGTCCTCGACTAGCGGGGACCGGGGAGCTGTTTTTT	CASSPRLAGTGELFF
15	NA	NA	TRBV9	TRBJ2-5	TGTGCCAGCAGCGTAGGGCTAGCGTCGCGGGAGACCCAGTACTTC	CASSVGLASRETQYF
11	NA	NA	TRBV7-9	TRBJ2-7	TGTGCCAGCAGCTTAGGAGATGAGGAGTACTTC	CASSLGDEEYF